A single sample is the source of the 19 T cell receptor beta chains below, sequenced in a study of cytomegalovirus exposure and HLA in healthy donors (dated by TCRdb to the late 2010s). Receptor libraries were prepared by the immunoSEQ multiplex PCR assay. The multiplex PCR relied on a mix of 60 forward primers for TCR Vbeta segments and 13 reverse primers for TCR Jbeta segments. Drawn from immuneACCESS, this table holds only the in-frame rearrangements with V and J called that TCRdb kept. Clones are partly lost; checked studies trace under half to an unresolved V gene and leave the rest unexplained. The sample profile shows 90,000 or so clones; 69% of them were found once. 2.5% to 3% of the sample lies in the top ten. Material: PBMCs. The receptors shown here come from a man in his fifties or sixties in good health and CMV-seronegative.

J is TRBJ2-1 and V is TRBV10-2; a weak D match, TRBD2 (6 bases). Germline V gene lookup returns CDR1 WSHSY and CDR2 SAAADI. This CDR3 region has 15 residues. V lost 4 bases and J lost 4, with 14 bases in between. CDR3 loop: CASSVGAGDYNEQFF. DNA of the CDR3: TGCGCCAGCAGTGTGGGAGCGGGTGATTACAATGAGCAGTTCTTC.

V gene TRBV1 combines with J gene TRBJ2-7; the table's D call, TRBD2, was not checked against the DNA. TRBV1 is annotated as a pseudogene. The CDR3 is 15 amino acids. The DNA of the CDR3 is TGCACCAGCAGCCAAGCCCCTTTTAGCGGGAGACAGGAGTACGTC. Translation: CTSSQAPFSGRQEYV.

The chain carries TRBV7-9 and TRBJ2-1; 8 nucleotides agree with TRBD2. This CDR3 is built from 15 residues. The junction had 0 bases not matched to a gene; V was cut back by 1 base and J by 1 base. Germline V gene sequence: CDR1 SEHNR, CDR2 FQNEAQ (reference sequence). The CDR3 spells CASSLVAGSYNEQFF. The CDR3 bases are TGTGCCAGCAGCTTAGTAGCGGGGTCCTACAATGAGCAGTTCTTC.

This chain uses TRBV5-6 with TRBJ2-3; D remains ambiguous. V was pared by 0 bases and J by 2 bases, with 7 bases between. This CDR3 region has 14 residues. The germline gives CDR1 SGHDT, CDR2 YYEEEE. The CDR3 sequence is CASSLARNTDTQYF. The CDR3 region has the DNA TGTGCCAGCAGCTTGGCCAGAAACACAGATACGCAGTATTTT.

V usage is TRBV6-5 and J usage is TRBJ1-4; 7 bases align to TRBD1. CDR1 and CDR2 from the germline V gene are MNHEY and SVGAGI. The CDR3 loop spans 15 amino acids. With V trimmed by 6 bases and J by 4 bases, 8 bases remained unmatched. CDR3 DNA sequence: TGTGCCAGCAGCCAAAGACAGGGAGGTAATGAAAAACTGTTTTTT. Encoded protein: CASSQRQGGNEKLFF.

This clone was observed once. The rearrangement joins TRBV4-1 to TRBJ2-1; possibly TRBD2 for D (5 bases). Trimming took 0 bases from V and 2 from J, leaving 11 bases between them. The CDR3 runs to 16 residues. Germline-derived CDR1 and CDR2 are MGHRA and YSYEKL. This chain's CDR3 is CASSQDLLAAYNEQFF. Written as DNA, the CDR3 is TGCGCCAGCAGCCAAGATCTTCTAGCTGCCTACAATGAGCAGTTCTTC.

This chain joins TRBV19 and TRBJ1-1; weak D call: TRBD1 (5 bases). The CDR3 sequence is 15 residues long. The V gene lost 7 bases and the J gene lost 4 bases, with 19 bases spanning the gap. The V gene's germline CDR1 is LNHDA and CDR2 SQIVND (reference sequence). This CDR3 is CASNDGGYGVTEAFF. DNA for the CDR3: TGTGCCAGTAACGACGGGGGATACGGAGTCACTGAAGCTTTCTTT.

CDR3 coding DNA: TGCGCCAGCAGCCGGACAGGTTACCCCTCTGGGGCCAACGTCCTGACTTTC. Translated: CASSRTGYPSGANVLTF. The V gene is TRBV4-3, the J gene TRBJ2-6, with 7 bases fitting TRBD1. After removal of 4 bases from V and 0 bases from J, the junction contained 6 bases not matched to a gene. CDR3 length: 17 residues. Per the germline V gene, CDR1 is LGHNA and CDR2 is YSLEER.

CDR3 nucleotide sequence: TGTGCCAGTAGTGGGAGGGTGGATCAGCCCCAGCATTTT. Protein sequence: CASSGRVDQPQHF. This chain joins TRBV19 and TRBJ1-5, with D uncertain. CDR1 is LNHDA, CDR2 SQIVND, per germline (reference sequence). This CDR3 has 13 residues. V was trimmed by 5 bases and J by 5 bases, leaving 10 bases between them. The full variable domain, rest sourced from reference TRBV19 and TRBJ1-5, is DGGITQSPKYLFRKEGQNVTLSCEQNLNHDAMYWYRQDPGQGLRLIYYSQIVNDFQKGDIAEGYSVSREKKESFPLTVTSAQKNPTAFYLCASSGRVDQPQHFGDGTRLSIL.

The rearrangement links TRBV10-3 to TRBJ2-7; D is ambiguous. Trimming took 4 bases from V and 4 from J, leaving 14 bases between them. Germline V gene sequence: CDR1 ENHRY, CDR2 SYGVKD. The CDR3 length is 14 residues. The CDR3 is CAISGSQLLYEQYV. The CDR3 DNA follows: TGTGCCATCAGTGGGTCACAGTTATTATACGAGCAGTACGTC.

CDR3 amino acids: CASSRHHTEAFF. CDR3 in DNA: TGTGCCAGCAGTAGACATCACACTGAAGCTTTCTTT. V and J are TRBV5-6 and TRBJ1-1; the D is unclear. This CDR3 comprises 12 residues. From germline, CDR1 is SGHDT and CDR2 YYEEEE. Trimming cost V 5 bases and J 3 bases, with 8 bases left between them.

The genes are TRBV6-1 and TRBJ2-5; a weak D match, TRBD2 (6 bases). The CDR3 is made up of 15 amino acids. V was trimmed by 3 bases and J by 2 bases, leaving 13 bases between them. Germline V gene data show CDR1 as MNHNS and CDR2 as SASEGT. CDR3 in DNA: TGTGCCAGCAGTGACCAGGGACTCTTTCAAGAGACCCAGTACTTC. This codes for CASSDQGLFQETQYF.

V gene TRBV23-1 combines with J gene TRBJ1-2; TRBD1 is a possible D gene (6 bases). TRBV23-1 is an ORF; its function is uncertain. This CDR3 has 16 residues. V was pared by 7 bases and J by 2 bases, with 20 bases between. The CDR3 loop is CASKCRLGTKNYGYTF. The CDR3 bases are TGCGCCAGCAAGTGCCGGCTAGGGACAAAGAACTATGGCTACACCTTC.

In its sample, this clone was seen a few times. The sample carries other DNA sequences with the same CDR3. The chain has TRBV5-6 and TRBJ2-5; 11 positions match TRBD2. V trimming: 1 base; J trimming: 1 base; junction bases outside the gene matches: 0. Germline V lookup: CDR1 SGHDT, CDR2 YYEEEE. This CDR3 is built from 15 residues. This CDR3 reads CASSLTSGGQETQYF. In DNA form, the CDR3 reads TGTGCCAGCAGCTTGACTAGCGGGGGCCAAGAGACCCAGTACTTC.

This chain connects TRBV7-2 to TRBJ1-1; D is possibly TRBD1 (6 bases). The CDR3 has 15 amino acids. In germline, CDR1 is SGHTA, CDR2 FQGNSA. V lost 3 bases, J lost 1 base, and 12 bases lay in between. The CDR3 is CASSFQGPRNTEAFF. The CDR3 coding sequence is TGTGCCAGCAGCTTCCAGGGGCCTAGGAACACTGAAGCTTTCTTT.

The chain employs TRBV10-3 and TRBJ2-3, with D maybe TRBD1 (5 bases). The CDR3 sequence is 14 residues long. Trimming took off 6 bases at V and 2 bases at J, with 12 bases between the two ends. Germline V lookup: CDR1 ENHRY, CDR2 SYGVKD. The CDR3 bases are TGTGCCATCAGGTTAGGGGTGAACACAGATACGCAGTATTTT. Amino acids: CAIRLGVNTDTQYF.

The chain has TRBV20-1 and TRBJ2-5; D is unclear. The ends were cut back, 6 bases at V and 3 bases at J, with 8 bases in the middle. The CDR3 covers 11 residues. Germline CDR1 is DFQATT and CDR2 is SNEGSKA (reference sequence). The CDR3 loop is CSADREETQYF. The CDR3 DNA is TGCAGTGCCGATCGGGAAGAGACCCAGTACTTC.

In this sample, this clone turned up many times. The rearrangement uses TRBV5-4 and TRBJ2-1, with 9 bases identical to TRBD1. This CDR3 spans 16 amino acids. The germline CDR1 and CDR2 sequences are SGHNT and YYREEE (reference sequence). V was clipped by 0 bases and J by 2 bases; unmatched bases: 3. CDR3 sequence (DNA): TGTGCCAGCAGCTTGGAACAGGGGGCTACCTACAATGAGCAGTTCTTC. Protein: CASSLEQGATYNEQFF.

The V call is TRBV7-9, the J call TRBJ1-1, with D hard to call. Trimming took off 5 bases at V and 1 base at J, with 8 bases between the two ends. This CDR3 is built from 13 residues. Germline CDR1 reads SEHNR; CDR2 reads FQNEAQ (reference sequence). Here the CDR3 reads CASSTGPNTEAFF. CDR3 DNA: TGTGCCAGCAGCACCGGTCCGAACACTGAAGCTTTCTTT.